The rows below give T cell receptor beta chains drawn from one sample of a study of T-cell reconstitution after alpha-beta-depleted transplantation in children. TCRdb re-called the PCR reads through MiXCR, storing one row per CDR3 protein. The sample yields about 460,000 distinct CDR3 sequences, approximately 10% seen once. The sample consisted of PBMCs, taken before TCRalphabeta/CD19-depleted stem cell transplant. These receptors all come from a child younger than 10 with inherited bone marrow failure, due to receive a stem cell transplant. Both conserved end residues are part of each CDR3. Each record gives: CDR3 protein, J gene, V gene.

CDR3: CASSQGDRPSDEKLFF
J: TRBJ1-4
V: TRBV4-1

CDR3: CASSHELGISGRTNGELFF
J: TRBJ2-2
V: TRBV4-3

CDR3: CSVEGQGAAEQYF
J: TRBJ2-7
V: TRBV29-1

CDR3: CASSITGTGLYEQYF
J: TRBJ2-7
V: TRBV18

CDR3: CASQLAGAAYNEQFF
J: TRBJ2-1
V: TRBV5-1

CDR3: CASSQLSSTDTQYF
J: TRBJ2-3
V: TRBV4-3

CDR3: CASSLAPGLAGHYNEQFF
J: TRBJ2-1
V: TRBV7-6

CDR3: CAGGVSTDTQYF
J: TRBJ2-3
V: TRBV18

CDR3: CASSSRQNNEQFF
J: TRBJ2-1
V: TRBV27

CDR3: CASSLGEEGQPQHF
J: TRBJ1-5
V: TRBV5-1

CDR3: CASSWPLMVNYNEQFF
J: TRBJ2-1
V: TRBV12-3/TRBV12-4

CDR3: CASSYSFRDTEAFF
J: TRBJ1-1
V: TRBV6-5

CDR3: CASSHELAASYNEQFF
J: TRBJ2-1
V: TRBV4-3

CDR3: CAISEALQETQYF
J: TRBJ2-5
V: TRBV10-3

CDR3: CSAREPTRWRYEQFF
J: TRBJ2-1
V: TRBV20-1

CDR3: CSVEGGTLNYGYTF
J: TRBJ1-2
V: TRBV29-1

CDR3: CASSQDHPGYEQYF
J: TRBJ2-7
V: TRBV4-3

CDR3: CASSLMGLAGQETQYF
J: TRBJ2-5
V: TRBV4-1

CDR3: CASSLVRTEKLFF
J: TRBJ1-4
V: TRBV7-2

CDR3: CSARSGTRNQPQHF
J: TRBJ1-5
V: TRBV20-1

CDR3: CSAPRGLEETQYF
J: TRBJ2-5
V: TRBV20-1

CDR3: CSVTPGRGETQYF
J: TRBJ2-5
V: TRBV29-1

CDR3: CASSFGTHYNEQFF
J: TRBJ2-1
V: TRBV7-6

CDR3: CASSLTGTGSISYNEQFF
J: TRBJ2-1
V: TRBV27

CDR3: CASSPSDAYEQYF
J: TRBJ2-7
V: TRBV12-3/TRBV12-4

CDR3: CASSLVDNDGYEQYF
J: TRBJ2-7
V: TRBV11-2

CDR3: CASQGTDGANVLTF
J: TRBJ2-6
V: TRBV5-8

CDR3: CASADRVEQYF
J: TRBJ2-7
V: TRBV2

CDR3: CASSPIAGGLTGELFF
J: TRBJ2-2
V: TRBV4-3

CDR3: CAITRDLSSYEQYF
J: TRBJ2-7
V: TRBV10-3

CDR3: CSVANGPKNTGELFF
J: TRBJ2-2
V: TRBV29-1

CDR3: CASSILTTLNEQFF
J: TRBJ2-1
V: TRBV19

CDR3: CASSPTSVRGYEQYF
J: TRBJ2-7
V: TRBV5-4

CDR3: CASRHGTSVFEQYF
J: TRBJ2-7
V: TRBV28

CDR3: CAWRAGISVETQYF
J: TRBJ2-5
V: TRBV30

CDR3: CASSLEAVGSGPYNEQFF
J: TRBJ2-1
V: TRBV5-6

CDR3: CASSSNQLWEQFF
J: TRBJ2-1
V: TRBV6-6

CDR3: CASRTGTSGELFF
J: TRBJ2-2
V: TRBV5-1

CDR3: CASSGRLAGVGQFF
J: TRBJ2-1
V: TRBV2

CDR3: CASSAWPGRQYF
J: TRBJ2-7
V: TRBV7-2

CDR3: CASSPGHNTEAFF
J: TRBJ1-1
V: TRBV5-4

CDR3: CASSSSLAGGKDTQYF
J: TRBJ2-3
V: TRBV28

CDR3: CASSQELGEAYGYTF
J: TRBJ1-2
V: TRBV3-1

CDR3: CASRPQGQPQHF
J: TRBJ1-5
V: TRBV19

CDR3: CASRRTGLLNTGELFF
J: TRBJ2-2
V: TRBV19

CDR3: CASSPGNTQYF
J: TRBJ2-3
V: TRBV18

CDR3: CASSHPGQGGYEQYF
J: TRBJ2-7
V: TRBV12-3/TRBV12-4

CDR3: CASSQDRGQPQHF
J: TRBJ1-5
V: TRBV4-3

CDR3: CASSSRDRVDGYTF
J: TRBJ1-2
V: TRBV6-2/TRBV6-3

CDR3: CASSKTGGLRNEQFF
J: TRBJ2-1
V: TRBV5-6

CDR3: CASSLGDIGNTIYF
J: TRBJ1-3
V: TRBV5-1

CDR3: CSVDKTGTSYEQYF
J: TRBJ2-7
V: TRBV29-1

CDR3: CASSPRNRDEQFF
J: TRBJ2-1
V: TRBV7-9

CDR3: CASRDKIAGGPTDTQYF
J: TRBJ2-3
V: TRBV10-2

CDR3: CASSPPLLGEQFF
J: TRBJ2-1
V: TRBV12-3/TRBV12-4

CDR3: CASSSTRGVAGGYNEQFF
J: TRBJ2-1
V: TRBV7-2

CDR3: CASSELVGAEAPYEQYF
J: TRBJ2-7
V: TRBV10-2

CDR3: CASTEWEGSHNEQFF
J: TRBJ2-1
V: TRBV5-1

CDR3: CASRKLADDGWGTDTQYF
J: TRBJ2-3
V: TRBV12-3/TRBV12-4

CDR3: CASSPSGRGYEQYF
J: TRBJ2-7
V: TRBV12-3/TRBV12-4